This TCR beta chain comes out of a study of Graves' ophthalmopathy and Graves' hyperthyroidism. There are many counts of this clonotype. The antigen remains unidentified. This CDR3 is 16 amino acids long. Germline CDR1 is SGHDN and CDR2 is FVKESK. Trimming took 1 base from V and 1 from J; bases not matched to a gene: 2. Moderate-to-severe activity, CAS ≥3, NOSPECS ≥4 and a duration under 3 months were seen in donors with ophthalmopathy. Study conclusions and caveats: Blood shared most expanded thyroid clonotypes above 0.001 frequency.

Amplifying from RNA transcripts, the study obtained TCR beta CDR3 regions. Investigators did first-round RT-PCR with HTBI primers, then second-round multiplex PCR. TCRdb fed the multiplex PCR reads into MiXCR, producing one record per CDR3 protein. Of 650,000 to 900,000 distinct CDR3 sequences in the sample, roughly 41% were seen once. The chain combines TRBV14 with TRBJ1-1, with 11 bases fitting TRBD1. Sequencing was carried out using peripheral blood. The sequence was collected from an adult man with Graves' ophthalmopathy. In DNA, the CDR3 is TGTGCCAGCAGCCAAGGGACAGGGGGCGAGAACACTGAAGCTTTCTTT. Translated, it gives CASSQGTGGENTEAFF.